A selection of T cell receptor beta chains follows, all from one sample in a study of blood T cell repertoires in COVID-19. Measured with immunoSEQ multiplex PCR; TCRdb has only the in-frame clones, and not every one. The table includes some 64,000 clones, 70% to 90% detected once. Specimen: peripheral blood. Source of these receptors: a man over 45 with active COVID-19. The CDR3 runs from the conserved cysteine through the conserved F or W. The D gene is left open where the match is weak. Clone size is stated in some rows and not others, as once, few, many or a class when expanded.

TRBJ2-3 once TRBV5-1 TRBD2 CASSPGTSGEEQYF TGCGCCAGCAGCCCCGGGACTAGCGGGGAAGAGCAGTATTTT
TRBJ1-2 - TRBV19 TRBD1 CASSAQGNYGYTF TGTGCCAGTAGTGCACAGGGGAACTATGGCTACACCTTC
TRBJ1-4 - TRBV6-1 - CASSEPGLTNEKLFF TGTGCCAGCAGTGAACCGGGACTAACTAATGAAAAACTGTTTTTT
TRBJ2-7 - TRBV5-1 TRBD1 CASSNRDSSYEQYF TGCGCCAGCAGCAACCGGGACAGCTCCTACGAGCAGTACTTC
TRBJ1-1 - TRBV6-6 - CASNGLGVTEAFF TGTGCCAGCAATGGTTTAGGGGTCACTGAAGCTTTCTTT
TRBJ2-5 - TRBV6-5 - CASNQPGTQEETQYF TGTGCCAGCAACCAGCCCGGGACTCAAGAAGAGACCCAGTACTTC
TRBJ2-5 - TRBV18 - CASSPGLEETQYF TGTGCCAGCTCACCCGGGTTGGAAGAGACCCAGTACTTC
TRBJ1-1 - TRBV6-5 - CASRRDSGSEAFF TGTGCCAGCAGGAGGGATAGTGGCTCTGAAGCTTTCTTT
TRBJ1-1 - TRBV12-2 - CASRSSQGQKNTEAFF TGTGCAAGTCGCTCGAGCCAGGGACAGAAGAACACTGAAGCTTTCTTT
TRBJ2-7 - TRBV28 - CASSAISTGAYEQYF TGTGCCAGCAGCGCCATTTCGACGGGTGCCTACGAGCAGTACTTC
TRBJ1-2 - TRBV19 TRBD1 CASTDRGGYGYTF TGTGCCAGCACCGACAGGGGCGGTTATGGCTACACCTTC
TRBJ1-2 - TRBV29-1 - CSVGRTDYGYTF TGCAGCGTTGGCAGGACAGACTATGGCTACACCTTC
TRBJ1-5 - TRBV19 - CASSIRGNQPQHF TGTGCCAGTAGTATTAGGGGGAATCAGCCCCAGCATTTT
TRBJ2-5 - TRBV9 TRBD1 CASSPTGKEETQYF TGTGCCAGCAGCCCGACAGGGAAGGAAGAGACCCAGTACTTC
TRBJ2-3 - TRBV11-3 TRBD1 CASSSGQGTDTQYF TGTGCCAGCAGCTCGGGACAGGGCACAGATACGCAGTATTTT
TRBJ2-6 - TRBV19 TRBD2 CASSIEGLDSGANVLTF TGTGCCAGTAGTATAGAAGGACTAGACTCTGGGGCCAACGTCCTGACTTTC
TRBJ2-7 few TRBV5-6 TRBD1 CASSFEGAEQYF TGTGCCAGCAGCTTCGAGGGGGCCGAGCAGTACTTC
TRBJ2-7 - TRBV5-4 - CASSLGGGTYEQYF TGTGCCAGCAGCTTGGGGGGCGGAACCTACGAGCAGTACTTC
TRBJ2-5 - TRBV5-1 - CASSLDSRGGTQYF TGCGCCAGCAGCTTGGACTCTCGGGGAGGGACCCAGTACTTC
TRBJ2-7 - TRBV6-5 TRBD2 CASSSTSGYSEQYF TGTGCCAGCAGTTCTACTAGCGGTTACTCCGAGCAGTACTTC
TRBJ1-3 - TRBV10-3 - CAISDRRGVYF TGTGCCATCAGTGATCGGAGGGGTGTATATTTT
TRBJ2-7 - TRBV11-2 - CASSGLSAYEQYF TGTGCCAGCAGCGGACTGTCAGCGTACGAGCAGTACTTC
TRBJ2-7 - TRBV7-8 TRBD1 CASSLEEKGQGYEQYF TGTGCCAGCAGCTTAGAAGAGAAGGGACAGGGGTACGAGCAGTACTTC
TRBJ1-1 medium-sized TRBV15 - CATSRRIPGEAFF TGTGCCACCAGCAGACGGATACCGGGTGAAGCTTTCTTT
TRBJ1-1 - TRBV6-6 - CASSYSAGNTEAFF TGTGCCAGCAGTTACTCGGCAGGGAACACTGAAGCTTTCTTT
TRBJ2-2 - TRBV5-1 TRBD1 CASSPRDRGTGELFF TGCGCCAGCAGCCCCCGGGACAGGGGCACCGGGGAGCTGTTTTTT
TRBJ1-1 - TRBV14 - CASSQWGLDPRDTEAFF TGTGCCAGCAGCCAATGGGGCTTAGACCCGAGAGACACTGAAGCTTTCTTT
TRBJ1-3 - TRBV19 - CASSLQGSGNTIYF TGTGCCAGTAGTCTACAGGGATCCGGAAACACCATATATTTT
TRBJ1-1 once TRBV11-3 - CASSLHRLTEAFF TGTGCCAGCAGCTTACACAGGCTGACTGAAGCTTTCTTT
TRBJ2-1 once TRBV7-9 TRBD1 CASSPGQGGWKNEQFF TGTGCCAGCAGCCCGGGACAGGGAGGGTGGAAGAATGAGCAGTTCTTC
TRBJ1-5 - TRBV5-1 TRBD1 CASSLGDRNQPQHF TGCGCCAGCAGCTTGGGGGACAGAAATCAGCCCCAGCATTTT
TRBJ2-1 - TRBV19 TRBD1 CASSPGTAYNEQFF TGTGCCAGTAGCCCCGGGACAGCCTACAATGAGCAGTTCTTC
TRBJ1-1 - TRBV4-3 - CASSQSLREDTEAFF TGCGCCAGCAGCCAATCTCTTAGGGAGGACACTGAAGCTTTCTTT
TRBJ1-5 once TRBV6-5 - CASTGRENQPQHF TGTGCCAGCACGGGCAGGGAAAATCAGCCCCAGCATTTT
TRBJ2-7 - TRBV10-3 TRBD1 CAIRPGTDSYEQYF TGTGCCATCAGGCCCGGGACAGACTCCTACGAGCAGTACTTC
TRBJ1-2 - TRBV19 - CASTLQATNYGYTF TGTGCCAGTACCCTACAGGCTACTAACTATGGCTACACCTTC
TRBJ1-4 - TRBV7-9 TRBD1 CASSNGQGAEKLFF TGTGCCAGCAGCAATGGACAGGGGGCTGAAAAACTGTTTTTT
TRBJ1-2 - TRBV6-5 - CASSQWGGKYGYTF TGTGCCAGCAGCCAGTGGGGGGGGAAGTATGGCTACACCTTC
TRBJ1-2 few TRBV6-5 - CASSYSSQGNGYTF TGTGCCAGCAGTTACTCGAGTCAGGGAAATGGCTACACCTTC
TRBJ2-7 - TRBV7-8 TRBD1 CASSRTGGREQYF TGTGCCAGCAGCCGGACAGGGGGCCGGGAGCAGTACTTC